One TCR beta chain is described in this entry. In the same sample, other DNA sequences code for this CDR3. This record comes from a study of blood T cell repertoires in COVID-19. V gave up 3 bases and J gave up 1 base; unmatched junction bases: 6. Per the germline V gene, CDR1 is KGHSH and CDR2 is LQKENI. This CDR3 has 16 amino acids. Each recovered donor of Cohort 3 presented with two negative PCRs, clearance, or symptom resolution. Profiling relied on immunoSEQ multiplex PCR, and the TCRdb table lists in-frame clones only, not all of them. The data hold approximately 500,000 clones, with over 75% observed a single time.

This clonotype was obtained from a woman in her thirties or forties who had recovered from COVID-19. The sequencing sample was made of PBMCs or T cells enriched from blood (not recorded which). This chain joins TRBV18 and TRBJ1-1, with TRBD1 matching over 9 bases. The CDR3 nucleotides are TGTGCCAGCTCACCGCCCATGACAGGGGGGAACACTGAAGCTTTCTTT. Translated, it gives CASSPPMTGGNTEAFF.